The source of this T cell receptor (beta chain) is a study of Tregs in tolerant kidney transplant recipients. With regard to this clone: The target antigen is unknown.

Mixed chimerism was transient after nonmyeloablative marrow transplants from related graft donors. Study results and limitations: Changing PCR primers prevented nucleotide comparison between some patients' samples. Biological reproducibility was not directly addressed in this study.

Assay: immunoSEQ multiplex PCR; the TCRdb copy retains only in-frame clones and omits some. This listing includes about 11,000 clones. Sequencing used CD8+ T cells from blood (PBMCs), obtained 24 months after the transplant. The origin of this receptor is a human patient who received a combined kidney and bone marrow transplant. Some T cells may arise from the graft donor.

The covered CDR3 bases are TGTGCCAGCAGCTCTAACGGGGGGTCCACAGATACG. It translates to CASSSNGGSTDT. The entire CDR3 sequence reads CASSSNGGSTDTQYF. The chain uses TRBV7-9 and TRBJ2-3, with TRBD2 matching 7 bases. The read finishes 3 residues shy of the CDR3 end, and the germline J gene is used to complete it. This CDR3 has 15 residues. The germline CDR1 and CDR2 sequences are SEHNR and FQNEAQ (reference sequence). V was pared by 4 bases and J by 2 bases, with 6 bases of the junction left unmatched. The variable domain in full, with the rest retrieved from reference TRBV7-9 and TRBJ2-3, is DTGVSQNPRHKITKRGQNVTFRCDPISEHNRLYWYRQTLGQGPEFLTYFQNEAQLEKSRLLSDRFSAERPKGSFSTLEIQRTEQGDSAMYLCASSSNGGSTDTQYFGPGTRLTVL.